This T cell receptor beta chain was sequenced for a study of shared clonotypes between healthy human individuals. The protocol was immunoSEQ multiplex PCR, while the TCRdb copy is restricted to in-frame clones and leaves out a portion. The table lists approximately 620,000 clones, roughly 97% of them singletons, with roughly 0.05% in the top ten. The study's findings and limits: With few donors, the genetic and exposure-history diversity represented was limited.

As for this clone: What it binds is unknown.

Sample: naive CD4+ T cells sorted from blood. Subset given: CD45RA+ positively selected. This TCR was sampled from a woman in her twenties or thirties in good health.

CDR3 nucleotides: TGTGCCAGCAGGCCTTTAGCGGAAGGACGCAATGAGCAGTTCTTC. This encodes CASRPLAEGRNEQFF. The chain couples TRBV9 to TRBJ2-1; possible D gene TRBD2, 6 bases. V shed 5 bases and J shed 6 bases, with 18 bases lying between them. Germline CDR1 and CDR2: SGDLS and YYNGEE. The CDR3 loop spans 15 amino acids.